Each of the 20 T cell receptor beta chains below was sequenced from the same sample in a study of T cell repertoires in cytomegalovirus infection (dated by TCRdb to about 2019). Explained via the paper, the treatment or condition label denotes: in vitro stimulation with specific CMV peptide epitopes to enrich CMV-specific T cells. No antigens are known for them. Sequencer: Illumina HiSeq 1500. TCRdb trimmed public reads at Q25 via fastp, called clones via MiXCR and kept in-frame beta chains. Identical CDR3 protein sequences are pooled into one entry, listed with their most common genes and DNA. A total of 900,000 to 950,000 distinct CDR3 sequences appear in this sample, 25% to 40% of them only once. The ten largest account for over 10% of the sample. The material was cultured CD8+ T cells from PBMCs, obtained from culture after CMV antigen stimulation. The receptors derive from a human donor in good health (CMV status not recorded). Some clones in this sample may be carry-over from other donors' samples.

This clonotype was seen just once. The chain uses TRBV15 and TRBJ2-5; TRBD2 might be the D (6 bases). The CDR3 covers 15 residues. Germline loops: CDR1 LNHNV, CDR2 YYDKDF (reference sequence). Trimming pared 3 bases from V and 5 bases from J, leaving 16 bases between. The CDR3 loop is CATSSRRLVEETQYF. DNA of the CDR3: TGTGCCACCAGCAGCCGGCGACTAGTGGAGGAGACCCAGTACTTC.

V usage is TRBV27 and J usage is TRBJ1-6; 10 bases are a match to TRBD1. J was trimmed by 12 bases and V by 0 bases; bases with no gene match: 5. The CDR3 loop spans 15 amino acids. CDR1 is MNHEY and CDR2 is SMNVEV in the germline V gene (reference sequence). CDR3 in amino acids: CASSLSGTGALPLHF. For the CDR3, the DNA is TGTGCCAGCAGTTTATCAGGGACAGGGGCGTTACCCCTCCACTTT.

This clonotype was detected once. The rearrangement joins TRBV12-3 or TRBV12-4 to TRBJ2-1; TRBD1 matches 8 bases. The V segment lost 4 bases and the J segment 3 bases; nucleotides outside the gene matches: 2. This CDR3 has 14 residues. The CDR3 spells CASSWGQVYNEQFF. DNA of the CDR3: TGTGCCAGCAGTTGGGGACAGGTCTACAATGAGCAGTTCTTC.

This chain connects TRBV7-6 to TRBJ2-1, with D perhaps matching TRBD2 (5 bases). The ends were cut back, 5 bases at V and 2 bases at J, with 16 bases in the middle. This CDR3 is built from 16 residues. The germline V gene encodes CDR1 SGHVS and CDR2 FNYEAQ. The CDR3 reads CASSPPGFGPYNEQFF. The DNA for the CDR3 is TGTGCCAGCAGCCCCCCGGGATTCGGACCCTACAATGAGCAGTTCTTC.

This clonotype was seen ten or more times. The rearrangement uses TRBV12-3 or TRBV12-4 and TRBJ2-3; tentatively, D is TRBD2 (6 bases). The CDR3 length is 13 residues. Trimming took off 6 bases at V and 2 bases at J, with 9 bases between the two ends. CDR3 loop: CASRAGITDTQYF. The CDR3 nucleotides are TGTGCCAGCAGGGCGGGGATCACAGATACGCAGTATTTT.

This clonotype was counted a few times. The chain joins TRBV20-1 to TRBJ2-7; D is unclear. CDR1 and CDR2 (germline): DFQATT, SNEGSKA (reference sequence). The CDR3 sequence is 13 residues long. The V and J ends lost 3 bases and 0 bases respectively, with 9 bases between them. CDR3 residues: CSARRSDSYEQYF. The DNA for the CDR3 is TGCAGTGCTAGGAGGTCAGACTCCTACGAGCAGTACTTC.

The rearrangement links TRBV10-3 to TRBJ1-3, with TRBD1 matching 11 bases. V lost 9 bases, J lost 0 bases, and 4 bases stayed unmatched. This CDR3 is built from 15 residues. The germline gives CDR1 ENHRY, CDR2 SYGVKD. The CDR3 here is CAIRTGGLSGNTIYF. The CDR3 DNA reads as TGTGCCATTCGGACAGGGGGCCTCTCTGGAAACACCATATATTTT.

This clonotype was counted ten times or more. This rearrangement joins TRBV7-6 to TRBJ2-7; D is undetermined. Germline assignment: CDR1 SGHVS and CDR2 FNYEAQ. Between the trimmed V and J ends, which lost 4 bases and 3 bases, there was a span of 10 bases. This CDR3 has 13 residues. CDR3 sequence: CASSSTTHYEQYF. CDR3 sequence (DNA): TGTGCCAGCAGCTCTACCACCCACTACGAGCAGTACTTC.

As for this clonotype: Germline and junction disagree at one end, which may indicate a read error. The CDR3 region is CASSQDSEGGLDF. For the CDR3, the DNA is TGTGCCAGCAGCCAAGATTCGGAAGGGGGACTCGACTTC. The rearrangement links TRBV4-1 to TRBJ2-5, with D perhaps being TRBD1 or TRBD2 (6 bases each). The CDR3 contains 13 residues. Germline V CDR1 and CDR2: MGHRA, YSYEKL.

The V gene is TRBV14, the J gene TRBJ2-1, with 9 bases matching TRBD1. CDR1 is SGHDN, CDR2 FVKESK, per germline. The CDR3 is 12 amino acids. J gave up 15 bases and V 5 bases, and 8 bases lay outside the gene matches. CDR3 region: CASSSSRTGAFF. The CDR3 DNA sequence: TGTGCCAGCAGCTCCAGTCGGACAGGGGCGTTCTTC.

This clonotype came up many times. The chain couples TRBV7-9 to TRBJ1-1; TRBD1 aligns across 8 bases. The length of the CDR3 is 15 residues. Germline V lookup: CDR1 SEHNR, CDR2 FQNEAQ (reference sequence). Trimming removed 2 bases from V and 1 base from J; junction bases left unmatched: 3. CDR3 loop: CASSLRQGRNTEAFF. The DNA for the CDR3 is TGTGCCAGCAGCTTACGACAGGGGAGGAACACTGAAGCTTTCTTT.

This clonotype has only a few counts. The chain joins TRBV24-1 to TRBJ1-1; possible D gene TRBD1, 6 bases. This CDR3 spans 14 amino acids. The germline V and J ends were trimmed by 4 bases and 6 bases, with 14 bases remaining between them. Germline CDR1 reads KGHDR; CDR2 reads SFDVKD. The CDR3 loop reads CATSDSDSPSEAFF. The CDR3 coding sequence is TGTGCCACCAGTGACTCGGACAGCCCCTCTGAAGCTTTCTTT.

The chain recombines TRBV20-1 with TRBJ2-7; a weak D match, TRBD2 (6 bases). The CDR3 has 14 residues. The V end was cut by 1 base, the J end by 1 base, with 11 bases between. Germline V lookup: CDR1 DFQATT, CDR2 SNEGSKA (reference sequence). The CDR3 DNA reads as TGCAGTGCTAGAGTGGCGGGGAAGTCCTACGAGCAGTACTTC. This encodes CSARVAGKSYEQYF.

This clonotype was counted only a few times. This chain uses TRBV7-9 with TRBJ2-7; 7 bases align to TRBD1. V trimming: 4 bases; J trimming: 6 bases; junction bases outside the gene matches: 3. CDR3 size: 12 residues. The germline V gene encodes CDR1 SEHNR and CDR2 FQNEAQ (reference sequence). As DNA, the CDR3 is TGTGCCAGCAGCTCGGCAGGGGGCGAGCAGTACGTC. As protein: CASSSAGGEQYV.

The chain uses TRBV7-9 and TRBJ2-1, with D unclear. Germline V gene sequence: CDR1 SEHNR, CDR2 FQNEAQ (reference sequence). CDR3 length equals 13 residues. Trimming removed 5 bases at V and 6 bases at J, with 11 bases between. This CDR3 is CASSIPPGNEQFF. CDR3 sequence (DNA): TGTGCCAGCAGCATACCGCCTGGCAATGAGCAGTTCTTC.

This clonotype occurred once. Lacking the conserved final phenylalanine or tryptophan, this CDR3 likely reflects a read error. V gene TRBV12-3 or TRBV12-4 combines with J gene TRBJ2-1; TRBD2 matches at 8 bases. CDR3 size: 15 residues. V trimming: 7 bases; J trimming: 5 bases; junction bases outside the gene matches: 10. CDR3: CASTPGVAGNNEQFS. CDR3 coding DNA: TGTGCCAGCACCCCGGGGGTAGCGGGGAACAATGAGCAGTTCTCC.

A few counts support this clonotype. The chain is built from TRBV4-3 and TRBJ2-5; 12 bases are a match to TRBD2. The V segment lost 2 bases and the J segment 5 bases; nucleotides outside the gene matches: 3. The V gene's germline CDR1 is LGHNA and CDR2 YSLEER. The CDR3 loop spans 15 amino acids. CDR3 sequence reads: CASSQSGTSGETQYF. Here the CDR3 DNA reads TGCGCCAGCAGCCAATCCGGGACTAGCGGGGAGACCCAGTACTTC.

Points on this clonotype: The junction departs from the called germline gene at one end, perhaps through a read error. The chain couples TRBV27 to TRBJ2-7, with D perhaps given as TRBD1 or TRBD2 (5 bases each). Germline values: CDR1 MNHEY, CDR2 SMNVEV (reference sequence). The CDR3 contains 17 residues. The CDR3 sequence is CASSFKRDVLLSYDQYF. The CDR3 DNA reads TGTGCCAGCAGTTTTAAGAGGGACGTTCTCTTGAGCTACGATCAGTACTTC.

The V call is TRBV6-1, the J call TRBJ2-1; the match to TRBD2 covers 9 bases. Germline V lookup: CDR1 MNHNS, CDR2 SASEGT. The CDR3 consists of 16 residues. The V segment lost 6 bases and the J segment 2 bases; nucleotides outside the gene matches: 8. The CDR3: CASSKGLAGPYNEQFF. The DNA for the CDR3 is TGTGCCAGCAGCAAAGGGCTAGCGGGGCCCTACAATGAGCAGTTCTTC.

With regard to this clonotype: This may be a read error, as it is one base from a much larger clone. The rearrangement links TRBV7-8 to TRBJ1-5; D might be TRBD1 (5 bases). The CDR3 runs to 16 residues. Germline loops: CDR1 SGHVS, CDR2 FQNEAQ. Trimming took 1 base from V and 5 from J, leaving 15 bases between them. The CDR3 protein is CASSLGLGGTYQPQHF. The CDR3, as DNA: TGTGCCAGCAGCTTAGGCCTCGGGGGGACTTATCAGCCCCAGCATTTT.